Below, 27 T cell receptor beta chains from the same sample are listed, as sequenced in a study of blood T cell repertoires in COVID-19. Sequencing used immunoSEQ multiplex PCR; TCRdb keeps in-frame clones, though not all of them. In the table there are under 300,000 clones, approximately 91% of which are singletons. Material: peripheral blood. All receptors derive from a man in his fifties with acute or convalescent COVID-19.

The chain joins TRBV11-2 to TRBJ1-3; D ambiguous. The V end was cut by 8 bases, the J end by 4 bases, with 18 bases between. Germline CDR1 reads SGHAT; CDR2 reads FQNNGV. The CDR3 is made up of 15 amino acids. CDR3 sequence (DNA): TGTGCCAGCTCCCGGTTGGAGCAGCTCGGAAACACCATATATTTT. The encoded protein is CASSRLEQLGNTIYF.

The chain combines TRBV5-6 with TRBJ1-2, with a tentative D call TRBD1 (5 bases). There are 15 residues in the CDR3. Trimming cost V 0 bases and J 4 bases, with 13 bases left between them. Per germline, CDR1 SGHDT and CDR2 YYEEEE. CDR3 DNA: TGTGCCAGCAGCTTGGCTCGGGGGTTCGGCTATGGCTACACCTTC. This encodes CASSLARGFGYGYTF.

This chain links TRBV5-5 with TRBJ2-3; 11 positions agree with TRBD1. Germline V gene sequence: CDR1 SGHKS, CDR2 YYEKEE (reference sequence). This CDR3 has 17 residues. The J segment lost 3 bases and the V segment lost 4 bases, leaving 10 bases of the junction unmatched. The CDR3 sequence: CASSPPGTGGSTDTQYF. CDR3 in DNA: TGTGCCAGCAGCCCCCCGGGGACAGGGGGGTCAACAGATACGCAGTATTTT.

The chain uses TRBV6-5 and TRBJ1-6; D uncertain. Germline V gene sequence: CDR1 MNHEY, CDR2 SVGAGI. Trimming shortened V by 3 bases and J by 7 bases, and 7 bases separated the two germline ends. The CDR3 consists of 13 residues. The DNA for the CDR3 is TGTGCCAGCAGTTATGGGAGAAATTCACCCCTCCACTTT. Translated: CASSYGRNSPLHF.

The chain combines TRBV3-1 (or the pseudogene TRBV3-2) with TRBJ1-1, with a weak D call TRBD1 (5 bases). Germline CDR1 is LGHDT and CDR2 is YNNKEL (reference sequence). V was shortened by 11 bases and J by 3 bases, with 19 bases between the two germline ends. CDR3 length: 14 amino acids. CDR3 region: CASARAPPDTEAFF. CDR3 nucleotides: TGTGCCTCCGCCAGGGCTCCCCCTGACACTGAAGCTTTCTTT.

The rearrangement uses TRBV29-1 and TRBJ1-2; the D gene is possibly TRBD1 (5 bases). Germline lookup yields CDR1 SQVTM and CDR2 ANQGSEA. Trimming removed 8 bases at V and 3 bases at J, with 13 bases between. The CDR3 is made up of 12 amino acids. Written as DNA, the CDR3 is TGCAGCTCCCGGGGCGGGGACTATGGCTACACCTTC. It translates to CSSRGGDYGYTF.

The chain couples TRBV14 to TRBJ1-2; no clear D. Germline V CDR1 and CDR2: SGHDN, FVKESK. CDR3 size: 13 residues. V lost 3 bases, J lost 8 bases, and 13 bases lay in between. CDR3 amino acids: CASSHFGEGGYTF. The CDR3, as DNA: TGTGCCAGCAGCCACTTTGGTGAGGGCGGCTACACCTTC.

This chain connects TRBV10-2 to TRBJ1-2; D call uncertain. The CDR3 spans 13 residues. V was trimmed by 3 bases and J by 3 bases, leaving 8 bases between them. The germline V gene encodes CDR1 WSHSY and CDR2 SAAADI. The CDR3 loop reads CASSEDNYYGYTF. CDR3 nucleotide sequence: TGCGCCAGCAGTGAAGACAACTACTATGGCTACACCTTC.

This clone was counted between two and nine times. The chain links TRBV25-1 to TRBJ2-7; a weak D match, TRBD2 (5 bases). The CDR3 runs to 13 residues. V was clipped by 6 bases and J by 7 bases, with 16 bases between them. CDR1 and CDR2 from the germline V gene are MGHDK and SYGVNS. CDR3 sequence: CASSGELVLEQYF. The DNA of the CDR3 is TGTGCCAGCAGCGGGGAGCTGGTCCTTGAGCAGTACTTC.

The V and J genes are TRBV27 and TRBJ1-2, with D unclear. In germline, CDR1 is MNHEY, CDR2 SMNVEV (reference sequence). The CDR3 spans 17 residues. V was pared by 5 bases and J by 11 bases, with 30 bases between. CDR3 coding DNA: TGTGCCAGCAGTCCTCACGAGACTATGGCTAGTCAGCGAGGATACACCTTC. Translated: CASSPHETMASQRGYTF.

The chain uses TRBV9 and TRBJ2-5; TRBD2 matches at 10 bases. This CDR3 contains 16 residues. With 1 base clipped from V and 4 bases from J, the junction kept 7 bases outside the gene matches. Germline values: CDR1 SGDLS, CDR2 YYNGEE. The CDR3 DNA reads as TGTGCCAGCAGCGTAAACAGCGGGGGGGCCGGAGAGACCCAGTACTTC. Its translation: CASSVNSGGAGETQYF.

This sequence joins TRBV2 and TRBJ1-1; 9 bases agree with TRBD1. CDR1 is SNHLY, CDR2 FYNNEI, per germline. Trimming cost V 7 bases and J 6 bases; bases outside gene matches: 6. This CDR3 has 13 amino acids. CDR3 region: CASILQGAAEAFF. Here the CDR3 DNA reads TGTGCCAGCATCTTACAGGGGGCGGCTGAAGCTTTCTTT.

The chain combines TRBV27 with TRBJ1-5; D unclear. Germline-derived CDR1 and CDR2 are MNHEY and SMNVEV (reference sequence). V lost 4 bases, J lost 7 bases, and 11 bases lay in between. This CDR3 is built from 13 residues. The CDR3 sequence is CASSYPKHQPQHF. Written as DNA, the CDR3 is TGTGCCAGCAGTTATCCCAAACACCAGCCCCAGCATTTT.

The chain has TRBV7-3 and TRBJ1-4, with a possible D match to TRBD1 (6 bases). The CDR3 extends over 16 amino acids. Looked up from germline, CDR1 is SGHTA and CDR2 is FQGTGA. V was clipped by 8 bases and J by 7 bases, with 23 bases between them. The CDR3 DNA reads TGTGCCAGCCAGCCGGACCAGGGGACTAGTAGTGAAAAACTGTTTTTT. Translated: CASQPDQGTSSEKLFF.

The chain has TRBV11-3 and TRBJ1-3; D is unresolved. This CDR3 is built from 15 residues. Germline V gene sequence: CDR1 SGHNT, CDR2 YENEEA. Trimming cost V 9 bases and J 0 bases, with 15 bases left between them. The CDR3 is CASSEGSTSGNTIYF. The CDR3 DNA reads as TGTGCCAGTAGTGAGGGCTCAACCTCTGGAAACACCATATATTTT.

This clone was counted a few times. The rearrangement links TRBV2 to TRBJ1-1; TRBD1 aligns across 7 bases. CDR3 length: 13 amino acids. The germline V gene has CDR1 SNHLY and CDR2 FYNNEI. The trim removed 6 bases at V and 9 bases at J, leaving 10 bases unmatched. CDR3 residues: CASSRQGGLQAFF. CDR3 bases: TGTGCCAGCAGCAGACAGGGCGGGTTACAAGCTTTCTTT.

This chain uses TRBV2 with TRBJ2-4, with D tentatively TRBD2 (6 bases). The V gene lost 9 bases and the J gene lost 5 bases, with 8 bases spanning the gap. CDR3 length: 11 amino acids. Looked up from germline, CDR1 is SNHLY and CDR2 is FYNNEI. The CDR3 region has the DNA TGTGCCAGTTCGGGGGAAAACATTCAGTACTTC. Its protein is CASSGENIQYF.

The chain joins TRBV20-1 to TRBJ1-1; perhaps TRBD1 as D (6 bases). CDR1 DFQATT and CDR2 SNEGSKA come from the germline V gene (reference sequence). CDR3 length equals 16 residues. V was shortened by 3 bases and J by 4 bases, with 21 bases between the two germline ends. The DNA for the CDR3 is TGCAGTGCTAGTGGGTCCTTGCAGGGGCCTTCCACTGAAGCTTTCTTT. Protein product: CSASGSLQGPSTEAFF.

The CDR3 DNA reads as TGTGCCAGCAGCTCCGACAGGTCCCATAATTCACCCCTCCACTTT. Its protein is CASSSDRSHNSPLHF. The chain joins TRBV5-5 to TRBJ1-6; the D gene is possibly TRBD1 (6 bases). With 3 bases removed from V and 5 bases from J, the gap between germline ends came to 12 bases. Germline CDR1 and CDR2: SGHKS and YYEKEE (reference sequence). The CDR3 is 15 amino acids.

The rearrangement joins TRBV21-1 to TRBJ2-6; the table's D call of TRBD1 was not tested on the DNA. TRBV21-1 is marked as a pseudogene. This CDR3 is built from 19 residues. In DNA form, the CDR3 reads TGTGCCAGCAGCAAAGAAAAGGCAGGGCGGCTCTCTGGGGCCAACGTCCTGACTTTC. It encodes CASSKEKAGRLSGANVLTF.

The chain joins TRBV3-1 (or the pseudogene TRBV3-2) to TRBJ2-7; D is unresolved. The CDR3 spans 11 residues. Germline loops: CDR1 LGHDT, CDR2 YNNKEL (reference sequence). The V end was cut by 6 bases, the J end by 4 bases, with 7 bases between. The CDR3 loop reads CASSAGYEQYF. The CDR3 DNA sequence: TGTGCCAGCAGTGCCGGTTACGAGCAGTACTTC.

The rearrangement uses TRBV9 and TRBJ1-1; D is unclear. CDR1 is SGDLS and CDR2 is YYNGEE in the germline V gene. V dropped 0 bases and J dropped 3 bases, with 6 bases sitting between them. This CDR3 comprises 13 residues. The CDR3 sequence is CASSVDWYTEAFF. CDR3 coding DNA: TGTGCCAGCAGCGTAGACTGGTACACTGAAGCTTTCTTT.

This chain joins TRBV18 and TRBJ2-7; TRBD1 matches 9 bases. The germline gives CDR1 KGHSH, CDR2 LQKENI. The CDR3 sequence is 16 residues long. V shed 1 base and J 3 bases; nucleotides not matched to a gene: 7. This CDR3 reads CASSPRGTGTFYEQYF. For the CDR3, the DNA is TGTGCCAGCTCACCACGGGGGACAGGGACATTCTACGAGCAGTACTTC.

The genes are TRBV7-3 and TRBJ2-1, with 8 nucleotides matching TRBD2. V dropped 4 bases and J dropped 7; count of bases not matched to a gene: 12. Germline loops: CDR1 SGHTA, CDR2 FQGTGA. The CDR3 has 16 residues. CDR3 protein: CASSSQPPTSGNEQFF. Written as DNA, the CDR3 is TGTGCCAGCAGCTCCCAACCCCCAACTAGCGGTAATGAGCAGTTCTTC.

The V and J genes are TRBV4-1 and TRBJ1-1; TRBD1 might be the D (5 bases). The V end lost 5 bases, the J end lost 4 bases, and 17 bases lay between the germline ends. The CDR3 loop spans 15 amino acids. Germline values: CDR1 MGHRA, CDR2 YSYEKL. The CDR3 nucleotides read TGCGCCAGCAGCGACTGGGGGGGGAGGGGCACTGAAGCTTTCTTT. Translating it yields CASSDWGGRGTEAFF.

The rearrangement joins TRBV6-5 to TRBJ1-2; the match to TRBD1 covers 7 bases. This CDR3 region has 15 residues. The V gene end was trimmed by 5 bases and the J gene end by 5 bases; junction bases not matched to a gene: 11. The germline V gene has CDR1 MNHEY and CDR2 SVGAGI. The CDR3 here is CASSPLGQASYGYTF. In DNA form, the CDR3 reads TGTGCCAGCAGTCCACTTGGACAGGCCTCGTATGGCTACACCTTC.

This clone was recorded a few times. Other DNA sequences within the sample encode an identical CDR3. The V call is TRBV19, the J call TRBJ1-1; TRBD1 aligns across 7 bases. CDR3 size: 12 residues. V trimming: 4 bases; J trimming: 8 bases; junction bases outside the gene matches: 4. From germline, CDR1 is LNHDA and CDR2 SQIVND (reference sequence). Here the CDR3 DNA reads TGTGCCAGTAGTAGGGACAGCCCCGAAGCTTTCTTT. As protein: CASSRDSPEAFF.